One sample yielded the 31 T cell receptor beta chains listed below, sequenced in a study of T cells in narcolepsy (dated by TCRdb to the late 2010s). The library was made by the immunoSEQ multiplex PCR assay. The immuneACCESS repertoire file appears here via TCRdb, limited to in-frame rearrangements. These files lack a portion of the clones; in checked studies, under half of the deficit traces to unresolved V genes, and the cause of the others is not known. The table for this sample lists over 40,000 clones; 88% of them were counted only once. Approximately 1.3% of the sample is in the top ten clones. Source material: CD45RA- memory CD4+ T cells from PBMCs. In the paper's terms, the cell subset or site label means: memory T cells sorted ex vivo from peripheral blood. The receptors stem from a human donor with narcolepsy.

This chain joins TRBV6-1 and TRBJ2-7; TRBD1 aligns across 10 bases. This CDR3 contains 15 residues. Trimming cost V 4 bases and J 2 bases; bases outside gene matches: 5. Germline V gives CDR1 MNHNS, CDR2 SASEGT. The CDR3 sequence is CASSGGGTGAYEQYF. CDR3 coding DNA: TGTGCCAGCAGTGGGGGGGGGACAGGGGCCTACGAGCAGTACTTC.

The rearrangement uses TRBV7-6 and TRBJ2-7; 7 bases line up with TRBD1. The length of the CDR3 is 15 residues. Germline lookup yields CDR1 SGHVS and CDR2 FNYEAQ. Trimming at V came to 1 base and at J to 7 bases, leaving 10 bases not matched to a gene. The DNA for the CDR3 is TGTGCCAGCAGCTTAGGTTGGCAGGGGGTAGGAGAGCAGTACTTC. Protein product: CASSLGWQGVGEQYF.

The rearrangement joins TRBV27 to TRBJ2-7; D unclear. V was cut by 5 bases and J by 0 bases, with 17 bases left in between. The CDR3 is made up of 16 amino acids. Germline V lookup: CDR1 MNHEY, CDR2 SMNVEV (reference sequence). The CDR3 bases are TGTGCCAGCAGTGCACTCCTATCAAAAACCTCCTACGAGCAGTACTTC. Translation: CASSALLSKTSYEQYF.

About this clone: Other DNA sequences of this sample code for an identical CDR3. J is TRBJ1-3 and V is TRBV11-3, with a tentative D call TRBD1 (5 bases). Per the germline V gene, CDR1 is SGHNT and CDR2 is YENEEA. This CDR3 contains 15 residues. The V and J ends lost 5 bases and 2 bases respectively, with 13 bases between them. The chain's CDR3 is CASSPGQGPGNTIYF. Written as DNA, the CDR3 is TGTGCCAGCAGCCCAGGGCAAGGTCCTGGAAACACCATATATTTT.

The chain carries TRBV7-3 and TRBJ2-1; weak D call: TRBD2 (6 bases). V was pared by 8 bases and J by 2 bases, with 10 bases between. This CDR3 contains 13 residues. Germline CDR1 is SGHTA and CDR2 is FQGTGA. CDR3 sequence: CASGEATYNEQFF. DNA of the CDR3: TGTGCCAGCGGGGAGGCCACCTACAATGAGCAGTTCTTC.

The chain uses TRBV6-1 and TRBJ1-5; D call uncertain. V was shortened by 1 base and J by 5 bases, with 9 bases between the two germline ends. The CDR3 is 14 amino acids. Germline V gene sequence: CDR1 MNHNS, CDR2 SASEGT. The CDR3 nucleotides read TGTGCCAGCAGTGAAGTCTTTGTGGATCAGCCCCAGCATTTT. This gives the protein CASSEVFVDQPQHF.

This clone was detected only once. J is TRBJ1-2 and V is TRBV14; 8 bases fit TRBD1. This CDR3 region has 15 residues. Germline V gives CDR1 SGHDN, CDR2 FVKESK. The junction had 4 bases not matched to a gene; V was cut back by 2 bases and J by 2 bases. In DNA, the CDR3 is TGTGCCAGCAGCCAAATGCGGGACAGGAACTATGGCTACACCTTC. Translation: CASSQMRDRNYGYTF.

This chain uses TRBV7-9 with TRBJ1-1; the match to TRBD1 covers 7 bases. CDR3 size: 13 residues. V lost 4 bases, J lost 8 bases, and 7 bases stayed unmatched. Germline CDR1 is SEHNR and CDR2 is FQNEAQ (reference sequence). Written as DNA, the CDR3 is TGTGCCAGCAGCTCGACAGGGATAAGCGAAGCTTTCTTT. Protein: CASSSTGISEAFF.

The V and J genes are TRBV9 and TRBJ2-3, with TRBD2 as a possible D gene (5 bases). This CDR3 is built from 16 residues. Looked up from germline, CDR1 is SGDLS and CDR2 is YYNGEE. The ends were cut back, 1 base at V and 1 base at J, with 13 bases in the middle. Here the CDR3 DNA reads TGTGCCAGCAGCGTACGGGGAGCGGTCCGCACAGATACGCAGTATTTT. Protein: CASSVRGAVRTDTQYF.

V and J are TRBV7-9 and TRBJ2-1, with 9 nucleotides matching TRBD2. The V and J ends lost 5 bases and 9 bases, in that order; junction bases with no gene match: 14. The CDR3 is made up of 16 amino acids. Germline V gene sequence: CDR1 SEHNR, CDR2 FQNEAQ (reference sequence). The CDR3 loop reads CASSPRSGAGGGEQFF. DNA of the CDR3: TGTGCCAGCAGCCCCCGGTCGGGAGCGGGAGGAGGTGAGCAGTTCTTC.

V and J are TRBV2 and TRBJ2-3; no reliable D call. Trimming took 2 bases from V and 4 from J, leaving 4 bases between them. Germline V gene lookup returns CDR1 SNHLY and CDR2 FYNNEI. The CDR3 runs to 12 residues. The CDR3 is CASSERSDTQYF. CDR3 DNA: TGTGCCAGCAGTGAAAGGTCAGATACGCAGTATTTT.

This clone has a single count. V usage is TRBV4-3 and J usage is TRBJ2-1; D is tentatively TRBD1 or TRBD2 (6 bases each). The CDR3 covers 15 residues. Germline V gene sequence: CDR1 LGHNA, CDR2 YSLEER. V dropped 4 bases and J dropped 8 bases, with 18 bases sitting between them. The CDR3 nucleotides read TGCGCCAGCAGCCCCGGGGGCCCGAACACCGATGAGCAGTTCTTC. Protein product: CASSPGGPNTDEQFF.

The J gene is TRBJ1-2, the V gene TRBV5-1, with TRBD1 identical over 8 bases. The CDR3 contains 14 residues. CDR1 is SGHRS, CDR2 YFSETQ, per germline. V lost 0 bases and J lost 3; bases outside the gene matches: 1. This chain's CDR3 is CASSLGGQDYGYTF. CDR3 DNA sequence: TGCGCCAGCAGCTTGGGGGGACAGGACTATGGCTACACCTTC.

V gene TRBV4-3 combines with J gene TRBJ2-1; 10 bases map to TRBD1. Trimming at V came to 1 base and at J to 7 bases, leaving 7 bases not matched to a gene. CDR1 is LGHNA, CDR2 YSLEER, per germline. The CDR3 is 16 residues long. The CDR3 loop reads CASSQASTGGLNEQFF. CDR3 sequence (DNA): TGCGCCAGCAGCCAAGCATCGACAGGGGGCTTGAATGAGCAGTTCTTC.

CDR3 residues: CASSPGTARHEQYF. The CDR3 coding sequence is TGCGCCAGCAGCCCCGGGACAGCGAGACACGAGCAGTACTTC. The chain employs TRBV5-1 and TRBJ2-7; TRBD1 matches at 7 bases. V lost 4 bases to trimming and J lost 5 bases; unmatched junction nucleotides: 9. Per the germline V gene, CDR1 is SGHRS and CDR2 is YFSETQ. The CDR3 runs to 14 residues. Complete variable domain (other parts from reference TRBV5-1 and TRBJ2-7): KAGVTQTPRYLIKTRGQQVTLSCSPISGHRSVSWYQQTPGQGLQFLFEYFSETQRNKGNFPGRFSGRQFSNSRSEMNVSTLELGDSALYLCASSPGTARHEQYFGPGTRLTVT.

The chain employs TRBV7-8 and TRBJ2-5, with D perhaps matching TRBD1 (6 bases). The CDR3 spans 15 residues. Looked up from germline, CDR1 is SGHVS and CDR2 is FQNEAQ. V shed 1 base and J shed 4 bases, with 13 bases lying between them. CDR3 loop: CASSLEGPRGETQYF. The CDR3 DNA sequence: TGTGCCAGCAGCTTAGAGGGCCCCAGGGGAGAGACCCAGTACTTC.

CDR3 protein: CASRQRMGPRNTGELFF. DNA for the CDR3: TGTGCCAGCAGGCAACGAATGGGACCCCGGAACACCGGGGAGCTGTTTTTT. This chain joins TRBV7-9 and TRBJ2-2, with D perhaps given as TRBD1 or TRBD2 (5 bases each). V lost 6 bases and J lost 1, with 18 bases in between. CDR1 is SEHNR and CDR2 is FQNEAQ in the germline V gene (reference sequence). CDR3 length: 17 amino acids.

The chain carries TRBV7-9 and TRBJ1-2; 8 bases are shared with TRBD1. With 3 bases clipped from V and 4 bases from J, the junction kept 19 bases outside the gene matches. The length of the CDR3 is 19 residues. The V gene's germline CDR1 is SEHNR and CDR2 FQNEAQ (reference sequence). CDR3 residues: CASSFAKQGAFKAFYGYTF. CDR3 coding DNA: TGTGCCAGCAGCTTTGCGAAGCAGGGGGCCTTCAAAGCCTTCTATGGCTACACCTTC.

This chain connects TRBV13 to TRBJ2-1, with TRBD2 matching over 9 bases. From germline, CDR1 is PRHDT and CDR2 FYEKMQ (reference sequence). V lost 0 bases to trimming and J lost 10 bases; unmatched junction nucleotides: 13. The CDR3 length is 17 residues. The CDR3 bases are TGTGCCAGCAGCTTAGGGCAAGTTGCGGGAGGGAGGAAGGAGCAGTTCTTC. Encoded protein: CASSLGQVAGGRKEQFF.

The rearrangement uses TRBV4-1 and TRBJ2-3; D unresolved. This CDR3 spans 15 amino acids. Trimming cost V 4 bases and J 6 bases, with 17 bases left between them. Germline V CDR1 and CDR2: MGHRA, YSYEKL. CDR3 nucleotides: TGCGCCAGCAGCCTCTTGCCCCACACCATGGATACGCAGTATTTT. Its protein is CASSLLPHTMDTQYF.

The chain links TRBV29-1 to TRBJ2-1; D remains unclear. V was pared by 1 base and J by 7 bases, with 5 bases between. Germline CDR1 is SQVTM and CDR2 is ANQGSEA. The CDR3 loop spans 11 amino acids. The CDR3 here is CSVEVRNEQFF. The CDR3 nucleotides read TGCAGCGTTGAAGTTAGGAATGAGCAGTTCTTC.

This clone was picked up one time. The chain uses TRBV6-6 and TRBJ1-3, with TRBD1 matching 8 bases. The CDR3 length is 15 residues. Germline V gene lookup returns CDR1 MNHNY and CDR2 SVGAGI (reference sequence). J was trimmed by 2 bases and V by 4 bases; bases with no gene match: 4. The CDR3 spells CASSSRTGTGNTIYF. Written as DNA, the CDR3 is TGTGCCAGCAGTTCAAGGACAGGGACTGGAAACACCATATATTTT.

The rearrangement joins TRBV7-9 to TRBJ1-5; D gene ambiguous. Trimming left V 2 bases short and J 1 base short, with 9 bases between. Germline V gives CDR1 SEHNR, CDR2 FQNEAQ (reference sequence). The CDR3 contains 15 residues. The CDR3 DNA follows: TGTGCCAGCAGCTTACCAGGAGGCAGCAATCAGCCCCAGCATTTT. Protein product: CASSLPGGSNQPQHF.

The chain links TRBV5-1 to TRBJ1-1, with D uncertain. This CDR3 has 14 residues. CDR1 and CDR2 from the germline V gene are SGHRS and YFSETQ. V was clipped by 5 bases and J by 10 bases, with 21 bases between them. Here the CDR3 reads CASRQEGRENGAFF. CDR3 coding DNA: TGCGCCAGCAGACAAGAGGGTCGGGAAAATGGAGCTTTCTTT.

This rearrangement joins TRBV11-3 to TRBJ2-7; D may match TRBD1 or TRBD2 (5 bases each). Trimming stripped 8 bases from V and 0 bases from J, with 8 bases between. CDR3 length: 12 residues. In germline, CDR1 is SGHNT, CDR2 YENEEA. The CDR3 nucleotides are TGTGCCAGCGGGGACCACTCCTACGAGCAGTACTTC. It translates to CASGDHSYEQYF.

Concerning this clone itself: Relative to the germline gene, one junction end is altered; a read error may explain this. This sequence joins TRBV7-7 and TRBJ2-1; weak D call: TRBD1 (6 bases). The CDR3 runs to 14 residues. CDR1 and CDR2 from the germline V gene are SSHAT and FNYEAQ (reference sequence). The DNA of the CDR3 is TGTGCTAGCAGCTTATCAGGGGACTACAATGAGCAGTTCTTC. It translates to CASSLSGDYNEQFF.

The chain has TRBV29-1 and TRBJ1-1, with 7 positions matching TRBD1. This CDR3 has 17 residues. With 3 bases clipped from V and 0 bases from J, the junction kept 13 bases outside the gene matches. Germline V lookup: CDR1 SQVTM, CDR2 ANQGSEA. The CDR3 bases are TGCAGCGTTGAGGGGCAGACAGGGCAAACGATGAACACTGAAGCTTTCTTT. Encoded protein: CSVEGQTGQTMNTEAFF.

The gene calls are TRBV7-3 and TRBJ2-2; D unclear. CDR1 is SGHTA, CDR2 FQGTGA, per germline. The CDR3 runs 14 residues. V lost 5 bases and J lost 1, with 8 bases in between. The CDR3 is CASSPRQNTGELFF. Written as DNA, the CDR3 is TGTGCCAGCAGCCCCCGACAGAACACCGGGGAGCTGTTTTTT.

The count of this clone is one. The chain employs TRBV5-4 and TRBJ2-3; 8 bases agree with TRBD2. V lost 0 bases, J lost 4 bases, and 4 bases stayed unmatched. The CDR3 consists of 15 residues. In germline, CDR1 is SGHNT, CDR2 YYREEE (reference sequence). The DNA for the CDR3 is TGTGCCAGCAGCTTGGGGGGACTAGACCCAGATACGCAGTATTTT. Translation gives CASSLGGLDPDTQYF. Supplemented by reference TRBV5-4 and TRBJ2-3, the full variable domain reads ETGVTQSPTHLIKTRGQQVTLRCSSQSGHNTVSWYQQALGQGPQFIFQYYREEENGRGNFPPRFSGLQFPNYSSELNVNALELDDSALYLCASSLGGLDPDTQYFGPGTRLTVL.

The chain links TRBV11-3 to TRBJ1-2; 10 bases map to TRBD1. The CDR3 runs to 14 residues. V lost 0 bases and J lost 12; bases outside the gene matches: 7. The germline V gene has CDR1 SGHNT and CDR2 YENEEA. For the CDR3, the DNA is TGTGCCAGCAGCTTAGATAGGGGACAGGGGCCCGACACCTTC. It translates to CASSLDRGQGPDTF.

This rearrangement joins TRBV6-6 to TRBJ2-2; 7 bases are shared with TRBD2. J lost 4 bases, V lost 8 bases, and 13 bases had no gene match. The CDR3 consists of 16 residues. The germline gives CDR1 MNHNY, CDR2 SVGAGI (reference sequence). CDR3 sequence: CASGSRLGGGTGELFF. In DNA form, the CDR3 reads TGTGCCAGCGGGTCCAGACTAGGCGGGGGCACCGGGGAGCTGTTTTTT.